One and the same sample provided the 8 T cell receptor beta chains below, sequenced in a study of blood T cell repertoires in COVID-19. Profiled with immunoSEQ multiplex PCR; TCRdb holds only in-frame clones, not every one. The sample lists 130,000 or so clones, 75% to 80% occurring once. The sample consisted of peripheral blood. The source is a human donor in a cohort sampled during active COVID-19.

The CDR3 DNA reads TGTGCCAGCAGCCACGACATCGGCGGGGGGCCCTACGAGCAGTACTTC. Translation gives CASSHDIGGGPYEQYF. This rearrangement joins TRBV5-6 to TRBJ2-7, with 8 bases fitting TRBD2. The CDR3 is 16 amino acids. With V trimmed by 4 bases and J by 2 bases, 11 bases remained unmatched. Germline CDR1 and CDR2: SGHDT and YYEEEE.

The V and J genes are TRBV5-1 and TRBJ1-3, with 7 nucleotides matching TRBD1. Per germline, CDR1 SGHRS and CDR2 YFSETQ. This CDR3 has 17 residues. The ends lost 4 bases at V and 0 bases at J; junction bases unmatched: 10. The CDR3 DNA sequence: TGCGCCAGCAGCGCCGACAGGGAATCCCCCTCTGGAAACACCATATATTTT. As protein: CASSADRESPSGNTIYF.

CDR3 in DNA: TGTGCCAGCAGCTCCACCAGCGGGACGGATCCAGAGACCCAGTACTTC. It specifies CASSSTSGTDPETQYF. The chain uses TRBV7-9 and TRBJ2-5; 7 bases align to TRBD2. The CDR3 contains 16 residues. With 4 bases clipped from V and 4 bases from J, the junction kept 12 bases outside the gene matches. The germline V gene encodes CDR1 SEHNR and CDR2 FQNEAQ (reference sequence). Combining the CDR3 with reference TRBV7-9 and TRBJ2-5 gives the whole variable domain DTGVSQNPRHKITKRGQNVTFRCDPISEHNRLYWYRQTLGQGPEFLTYFQNEAQLEKSRLLSDRFSAERPKGSFSTLEIQRTEQGDSAMYLCASSSTSGTDPETQYFGPGTRLLVL.

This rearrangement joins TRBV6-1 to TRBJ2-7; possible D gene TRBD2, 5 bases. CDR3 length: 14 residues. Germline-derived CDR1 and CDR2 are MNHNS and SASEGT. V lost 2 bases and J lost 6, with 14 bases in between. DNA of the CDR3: TGTGCCAGCAGTGAATACGGGATTCGAGGCGAGCAGTACTTC. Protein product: CASSEYGIRGEQYF.

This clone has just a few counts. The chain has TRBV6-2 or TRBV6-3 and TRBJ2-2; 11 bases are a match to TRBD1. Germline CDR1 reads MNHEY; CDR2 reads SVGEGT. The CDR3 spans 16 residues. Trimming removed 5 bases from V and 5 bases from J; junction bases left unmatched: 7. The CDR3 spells CASSTKDRGLTGELFF. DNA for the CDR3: TGTGCCAGCAGTACTAAGGACAGGGGGCTAACCGGGGAGCTGTTTTTT.

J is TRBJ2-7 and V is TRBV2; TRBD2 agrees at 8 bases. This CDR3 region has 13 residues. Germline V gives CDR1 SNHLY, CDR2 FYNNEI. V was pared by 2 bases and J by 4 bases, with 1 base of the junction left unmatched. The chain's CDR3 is CASSERGGYEQYF. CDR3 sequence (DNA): TGTGCCAGCAGTGAACGGGGGGGATACGAGCAGTACTTC.

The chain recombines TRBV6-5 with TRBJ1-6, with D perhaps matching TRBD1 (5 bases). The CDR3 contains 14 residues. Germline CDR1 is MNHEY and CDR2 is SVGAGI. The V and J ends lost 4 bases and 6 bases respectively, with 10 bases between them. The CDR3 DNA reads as TGTGCCAGCAGTTTGCAGGGAAGTAATTCACCCCTCCACTTT. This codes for CASSLQGSNSPLHF.

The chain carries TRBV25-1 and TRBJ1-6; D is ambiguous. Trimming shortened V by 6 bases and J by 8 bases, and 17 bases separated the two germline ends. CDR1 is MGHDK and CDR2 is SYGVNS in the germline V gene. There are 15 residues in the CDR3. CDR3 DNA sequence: TGTGCCAGCAGCGAAGGTGCCGGGTACGATTCACCCCTCCACTTT. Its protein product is CASSEGAGYDSPLHF.